The 15 T cell receptor beta chains below were found in one sample sequenced in a study of T cell responses to AZD1222 COVID-19 vaccine. Using immunoSEQ multiplex PCR, the repertoire was profiled, and TCRdb retains in-frame clones only, with some absent. The table shows 100,000 or so clones, with approximately 90% occurring only once. The source material was peripheral blood, sampled 28 days after the second AZD1222 dose. The receptors stem from an adult who received the AZD1222 COVID-19 vaccine.

The V call is TRBV3-1 (or the pseudogene TRBV3-2), the J call TRBJ1-1, with 10 bases lining up with TRBD1. The CDR3 runs to 14 residues. Per the germline V gene, CDR1 is LGHDT and CDR2 is YNNKEL (reference sequence). The V segment lost 9 bases and the J segment 1 base; nucleotides outside the gene matches: 5. The DNA for the CDR3 is TGTGCCAGTCAGAGACAGGGGGCGAACACTGAAGCTTTCTTT. Protein: CASQRQGANTEAFF.

The chain combines TRBV7-2 with TRBJ1-1; no definite D call. Trimming cost V 4 bases and J 4 bases, with 16 bases left between them. From germline, CDR1 is SGHTA and CDR2 FQGNSA. The CDR3 extends over 15 amino acids. The CDR3 sequence: CASSSGGGWGTEAFF. Written as DNA, the CDR3 is TGTGCCAGCAGCTCCGGAGGTGGCTGGGGCACTGAAGCTTTCTTT.

This clone turned up a few times. This chain connects TRBV7-2 to TRBJ2-5; no clear D gene. CDR1 and CDR2 (germline): SGHTA, FQGNSA. The CDR3 contains 14 residues. Trimming shortened V by 5 bases and J by 1 base, and 11 bases separated the two germline ends. The CDR3 nucleotides read TGTGCCAGCAGCCTACAGCCTGGCCAAGAGACCCAGTACTTC. Its translation is CASSLQPGQETQYF.

The CDR3 DNA is TGTGCCAGTATTAGGCGTGGGTTCACTGAAGCTTTCTTT. It specifies CASIRRGFTEAFF. V is TRBV19 and J is TRBJ1-1, with D hard to call. The V end lost 7 bases, the J end lost 4 bases, and 13 bases lay between the germline ends. The CDR3 contains 13 residues. Looked up from germline, CDR1 is LNHDA and CDR2 is SQIVND (reference sequence).

The chain uses TRBV11-2 and TRBJ2-3, with D possibly being TRBD1 (6 bases). CDR1 SGHAT and CDR2 FQNNGV come from the germline V gene. V lost 1 base, J lost 5 bases, and 16 bases lay in between. This CDR3 has 16 amino acids. The CDR3 loop is CASSLVRGRGLDTQYF. CDR3 DNA sequence: TGTGCCAGCAGCTTAGTCAGGGGCCGCGGTTTAGATACGCAGTATTTT. Using reference TRBV11-2 and TRBJ2-3 for the parts outside the CDR3, the full variable domain is EAGVAQSPRYKIIEKRQSVAFWCNPISGHATLYWYQQILGQGPKLLIQFQNNGVVDDSQLPKDRFSAERLKGVDSTLKIQPAKLEDSAVYLCASSLVRGRGLDTQYFGPGTRLTVL.

DNA for the CDR3: TGTGCCACCAGCAGCCATGAGTTAGATACGCAGTATTTT. Encoded protein: CATSSHELDTQYF. This chain links TRBV15 with TRBJ2-3, with D uncertain. Germline CDR1 and CDR2: LNHNV and YYDKDF (reference sequence). CDR3 length equals 13 residues. V was pared by 3 bases and J by 5 bases, with 9 bases between.

The V and J genes are TRBV6-5 and TRBJ1-5; 7 nucleotides match TRBD1. The J segment lost 6 bases and the V segment lost 9 bases, leaving 8 bases of the junction unmatched. The CDR3 length is 13 residues. Germline values: CDR1 MNHEY, CDR2 SVGAGI. The CDR3 here is CASQGGLSQPQHF. In DNA, the CDR3 is TGTGCCAGTCAGGGGGGGCTAAGTCAGCCCCAGCATTTT.

The V gene is TRBV5-6, the J gene TRBJ1-1, with TRBD1 identical over 7 bases. V dropped 5 bases and J dropped 3; count of bases not matched to a gene: 13. The CDR3 has 16 residues. Germline-derived CDR1 and CDR2 are SGHDT and YYEEEE. The CDR3 nucleotides read TGTGCCAGCAGTCTTCCCCCCGACAGGGAGGACACTGAAGCTTTCTTT. Translating gives CASSLPPDREDTEAFF. Full variable domain (remainder filled in from reference TRBV5-6 and TRBJ1-1): DAGVTQSPTHLIKTRGQQVTLRCSPKSGHDTVSWYQQALGQGPQFIFQYYEEEERQRGNFPDRFSGHQFPNYSSELNVNALLLGDSALYLCASSLPPDREDTEAFFGQGTRLTVV.

This sequence joins TRBV7-9 and TRBJ2-7; 10 nucleotides align to TRBD1. CDR1 SEHNR and CDR2 FQNEAQ come from the germline V gene (reference sequence). There are 15 residues in the CDR3. Trimming took 2 bases from V and 4 from J; bases not matched to a gene: 5. The CDR3 DNA sequence: TGTGCCAGCAGCTTACTAGGGACAGGGGTTTACGAGCAGTACTTC. Residues: CASSLLGTGVYEQYF.

The genes are TRBV6-2 or TRBV6-3 and TRBJ1-6; D unclear. CDR1 and CDR2 (germline): MNHEY, SVGEGT. V was cut by 1 base and J by 10 bases, with 17 bases left in between. This CDR3 comprises 16 residues. Written as DNA, the CDR3 is TGTGCCAGCAGTTACTTACCGTTAGCAGTAGACTCACCCCTCCACTTT. This codes for CASSYLPLAVDSPLHF.

This clone was detected only once. The chain recombines TRBV5-1 with TRBJ2-2; D gene ambiguous. V lost 1 base and J lost 0, with 10 bases in between. Germline V CDR1 and CDR2: SGHRS, YFSETQ. The length of the CDR3 is 16 residues. The CDR3 coding sequence is TGCGCCAGCAGCTTGTCGGCGGCAGCGAACACCGGGGAGCTGTTTTTT. This gives the protein CASSLSAAANTGELFF. The complete variable domain, with remaining parts taken from reference TRBV5-1 and TRBJ2-2, reads KAGVTQTPRYLIKTRGQQVTLSCSPISGHRSVSWYQQTPGQGLQFLFEYFSETQRNKGNFPGRFSGRQFSNSRSEMNVSTLELGDSALYLCASSLSAAANTGELFFGEGSRLTVL.

The chain uses TRBV5-1 and TRBJ1-3, with D unclear. Trimming left V 0 bases short and J 4 bases short, with 14 bases between. Germline CDR1 SGHRS, CDR2 YFSETQ. The length of the CDR3 is 16 residues. CDR3 nucleotide sequence: TGCGCCAGCAGCTTGGGGACCGGTTGGGCGGGAAACACCATATATTTT. It yields the protein CASSLGTGWAGNTIYF.

This clone was counted between two and nine times. J is TRBJ2-1 and V is TRBV6-5; a possible D gene is TRBD2 (5 bases). The CDR3 runs to 13 residues. V was shortened by 6 bases and J by 0 bases, with 6 bases between the two germline ends. The germline V gene has CDR1 MNHEY and CDR2 SVGAGI. The CDR3 sequence: CASSGDSYNEQFF. The DNA for the CDR3 is TGTGCCAGCAGCGGGGACTCCTACAATGAGCAGTTCTTC.

A few counts support this clone. Other DNA variants within this sample encode the same CDR3. J is TRBJ1-5 and V is TRBV19; D remains unclear. The CDR3 has 15 amino acids. V lost 1 base to trimming and J lost 0 bases, with 7 bases between them. In germline, CDR1 is LNHDA, CDR2 SQIVND (reference sequence). CDR3 loop: CASSIVWDSNQPQHF. CDR3 nucleotide sequence: TGTGCCAGTAGTATAGTATGGGATAGCAATCAGCCCCAGCATTTT.

A note on this clone: The sample carries other DNA sequences with the same CDR3. The chain employs TRBV9 and TRBJ1-1; D unclear. The CDR3 runs to 13 residues. V was trimmed by 0 bases and J by 5 bases, leaving 8 bases between them. CDR1 is SGDLS and CDR2 is YYNGEE in the germline V gene. The CDR3 loop reads CASSVAPGTEAFF. The CDR3 nucleotides are TGTGCCAGCAGCGTAGCCCCCGGGACTGAAGCTTTCTTT.